This is a list of T cell receptor beta chains from one sample in a study of CD8+CD57+ T cells in acquired aplastic anemia. TCRdb reanalysed the reads using MiXCR and keeps one entry per CDR3 protein. The sample shows fewer than 150,000 distinct CDR3 sequences, around 50% of them seen only once. Specimen: sorted CD4+, CD8+, or CD8+CD57+ T cells (not recorded which) from PBMCs. Receptors were obtained from a human donor in good health, serving as a control. CDR3s include the opening cysteine and the closing phenylalanine or tryptophan. The D gene is left open where the match is weak. Clone sizes are given selectively: once, few, many, or a class where the clone is expanded.

D gene: NA; V gene: TRBV20-1; J gene: TRBJ1-1; clone size: many; CDR3 protein: CSARFQNTEAFF; CDR3 DNA: TGCAGTGCTAGATTCCAGAACACTGAAGCTTTCTTT
D gene: NA; V gene: TRBV19; J gene: TRBJ2-7; clone size: many; CDR3 protein: CASSIKTGAEQYF; CDR3 DNA: TGTGCCAGTAGTATAAAGACCGGGGCCGAGCAGTACTTC
D gene: NA; V gene: TRBV2; J gene: TRBJ1-1; clone size: few; CDR3 protein: CASSEYAYPGTEAFF; CDR3 DNA: TGTGCCAGCAGTGAATATGCCTACCCGGGCACTGAAGCTTTCTTT
D gene: TRBD2; V gene: TRBV2; J gene: TRBJ2-2; clone size: NA; CDR3 protein: CASTTSRDGELFF; CDR3 DNA: TGTGCCAGCACGACTAGCCGGGACGGGGAGCTGTTTTTT
D gene: TRBD1; V gene: TRBV7-7; J gene: TRBJ2-5; clone size: many; CDR3 protein: CASSQTGPGGETQYF; CDR3 DNA: TGTGCCAGCAGTCAGACAGGGCCCGGTGGAGAGACCCAGTACTTC
D gene: NA; V gene: TRBV4-1; J gene: TRBJ2-5; clone size: once; CDR3 protein: CASSQGVSGGTKKRETQYF; CDR3 DNA: TGCGCCAGCAGCCAAGGGGTTTCGGGCGGAACTAAAAAAAGAGAGACCCAGTACTTC
D gene: TRBD2; V gene: TRBV11-1; J gene: TRBJ2-1; clone size: NA; CDR3 protein: CASSFFSGVSGGAYNEQFF; CDR3 DNA: TGTGCCAGCAGCTTTTTCTCTGGGGTTAGCGGGGGGGCGTACAATGAGCAGTTCTTC
D gene: TRBD1; V gene: TRBV10-3; J gene: TRBJ1-1; clone size: NA; CDR3 protein: CAISVGDRVGTEAFF; CDR3 DNA: TGTGCCATCAGTGTGGGGGACAGGGTTGGAACTGAAGCTTTCTTT
D gene: NA; V gene: TRBV12-3/TRBV12-4; J gene: TRBJ1-2; clone size: many; CDR3 protein: CASSLFTHNRDAGYTF; CDR3 DNA: TGTGCCAGCAGTCTATTTACCCACAACAGGGACGCTGGCTACACCTTC
D gene: NA; V gene: TRBV15; J gene: TRBJ1-4; clone size: many; CDR3 protein: CATSTRGVLNEKLFF; CDR3 DNA: TGTGCCACCAGCACCCGCGGGGTCCTTAATGAAAAACTGTTTTTT
D gene: NA; V gene: TRBV10-1; J gene: TRBJ2-6; clone size: NA; CDR3 protein: CASSENGESGANVLTF; CDR3 DNA: TGCGCCAGCAGTGAGAATGGGGAATCTGGGGCCAACGTCCTGACTTTC
D gene: NA; V gene: TRBV12-3/TRBV12-4; J gene: TRBJ1-3; clone size: many; CDR3 protein: CASSFSTIGNTIYF; CDR3 DNA: TGTGCCAGCAGTTTCTCGACTATAGGAAACACCATATATTTT
D gene: NA; V gene: TRBV15; J gene: TRBJ1-1; clone size: NA; CDR3 protein: CATSRPQGRSNTETFF; CDR3 DNA: TGTGCCACCAGCAGACCCCAGGGACGGTCGAACACTGAAACTTTCTTT
D gene: NA; V gene: TRBV19; J gene: TRBJ1-6; clone size: NA; CDR3 protein: CASSVEEFNSPLHF; CDR3 DNA: TGTGCCAGTAGTGTAGAGGAGTTTAATTCACCCCTCCACTTT
D gene: TRBD1; V gene: TRBV20-1; J gene: TRBJ1-6; clone size: many; CDR3 protein: CSARLTGGYSPLHF; CDR3 DNA: TGCAGTGCTAGATTGACAGGGGGCTATTCACCCCTCCACTTT
D gene: TRBD1; V gene: TRBV11-3; J gene: TRBJ1-4; clone size: many; CDR3 protein: CASSSGQATMANEKLFF; CDR3 DNA: TGTGCCAGCAGCTCGGGACAGGCAACGATGGCTAATGAAAAACTGTTTTTT
D gene: TRBD2; V gene: TRBV7-2; J gene: TRBJ2-1; clone size: many; CDR3 protein: CASSFQLAGDNEQFF; CDR3 DNA: TGTGCCAGCAGCTTCCAACTAGCGGGGGACAATGAGCAGTTCTTC
D gene: TRBD1; V gene: TRBV24-1; J gene: TRBJ2-1; clone size: NA; CDR3 protein: CATSDPPGQGRNEQFF; CDR3 DNA: TGTGCCACCAGTGATCCCCCCGGACAGGGCCGGAATGAGCAGTTCTTC
D gene: NA; V gene: TRBV20-1; J gene: TRBJ2-6; clone size: many; CDR3 protein: CNARERGGRNVLTF; CDR3 DNA: TGCAATGCTAGGGAGAGGGGTGGTAGGAACGTCCTGACTTTC
D gene: NA; V gene: TRBV7-2; J gene: TRBJ2-3; clone size: NA; CDR3 protein: CASSRRVDTQYF; CDR3 DNA: TGTGCCAGCAGCCGTAGAGTAGATACGCAGTATTTT
D gene: TRBD1; V gene: TRBV24-1; J gene: TRBJ2-3; clone size: NA; CDR3 protein: CATSDSPDRGQTDTQYF; CDR3 DNA: TGTGCCACCAGTGATTCTCCAGACAGGGGGCAGACAGATACGCAGTATTTT
D gene: NA; V gene: TRBV5-1; J gene: TRBJ1-2; clone size: many; CDR3 protein: CASSFEQSLNGYTF; CDR3 DNA: TGCGCCAGCAGCTTCGAGCAGAGTCTGAATGGCTACACCTTC
D gene: TRBD1; V gene: TRBV6-5; J gene: TRBJ1-5; clone size: NA; CDR3 protein: CASSNGQGTQPQHF; CDR3 DNA: TGTGCCAGCAGTAACGGACAGGGTACTCAGCCCCAGCATTTT
D gene: NA; V gene: TRBV29-1; J gene: TRBJ1-2; clone size: NA; CDR3 protein: CSVTETRYGYTF; CDR3 DNA: TGCAGCGTTACAGAGACCCGGTATGGCTACACCTTC
D gene: TRBD2; V gene: TRBV20-1; J gene: TRBJ2-1; clone size: many; CDR3 protein: CSVPSGTSGGGEQFF; CDR3 DNA: TGCAGTGTCCCCTCTGGGACTAGCGGGGGAGGTGAGCAGTTCTTC
D gene: NA; V gene: TRBV24-1; J gene: TRBJ2-2; clone size: many; CDR3 protein: CATSGPRGKGTGELFF; CDR3 DNA: TGTGCCACCAGTGGGCCGAGGGGGAAGGGGACCGGGGAGCTGTTTTTT
D gene: NA; V gene: TRBV7-9; J gene: TRBJ2-7; clone size: many; CDR3 protein: CASSATGSLYEQYF; CDR3 DNA: TGTGCCAGCAGCGCAACCGGGTCTCTCTACGAGCAGTACTTC
D gene: TRBD2; V gene: TRBV19; J gene: TRBJ2-5; clone size: many; CDR3 protein: CASSRGGSGGETQYF; CDR3 DNA: TGTGCCAGTAGTAGGGGGGGTAGCGGGGGAGAGACCCAGTACTTC
D gene: NA; V gene: TRBV24-1; J gene: TRBJ2-3; clone size: NA; CDR3 protein: CATSAGLGARRDTQYF; CDR3 DNA: TGTGCCACCAGTGCGGGACTGGGGGCGCGTAGAGATACGCAGTATTTT
D gene: NA; V gene: TRBV7-2; J gene: TRBJ1-3; clone size: NA; CDR3 protein: CASSATVSGNTIYF; CDR3 DNA: TGTGCCAGTAGCGCTACCGTCTCTGGAAACACCATATATTTT
D gene: NA; V gene: TRBV10-1; J gene: TRBJ2-7; clone size: NA; CDR3 protein: CASSEWLGRQYF; CDR3 DNA: TGCGCCAGCAGTGAGTGGTTGGGTAGGCAGTACTTC
D gene: NA; V gene: TRBV15; J gene: TRBJ2-7; clone size: few; CDR3 protein: CATSRSAHTYEQYF; CDR3 DNA: TGTGCCACCAGTCGGTCGGCTCATACCTACGAGCAGTACTTC